A selection of T cell receptor beta chains follows, all from one sample in a study of cytomegalovirus exposure and HLA in healthy donors. The data were produced by immunoSEQ multiplex PCR, yet TCRdb's version contains in-frame clones alone and is incomplete. The sample has 120,000 or so clones, about two thirds seen once; the top ten hold under 5%. The specimen sequenced was PBMCs. The receptors were sampled from a man aged 30 to 45 in good health and CMV-seronegative. Each CDR3 is given with its conserved first and last residue. A D gene is named only where the DNA matches it firmly. Rows may omit the clone size; those that give it use once, few, many or a size class.

12	NA	TRBV30	TRBD1	TRBJ1-1	TGTGCCTGGGAGAGACAGGGCACTGAAGCTTTCTTT	CAWERQGTEAFF
14	NA	TRBV11-2	TRBD1	TRBJ2-7	TGTGCCAGCAGGCGGGGACAGGGGGCCCTCGAGCAGTACTTC	CASRRGQGALEQYF
13	once	TRBV28	NA	TRBJ2-3	TGTGCCAGCAGTCCCCAGGCCACAGATACGCAGTATTTT	CASSPQATDTQYF
15	NA	TRBV18	TRBD1	TRBJ1-4	TGTGCCAGCTCCCCGACAGGGAGTAATAATGAAAAACTGTTTTTT	CASSPTGSNNEKLFF
15	NA	TRBV5-1	NA	TRBJ1-3	TGCGCCAGCAGCCCGATAATACAGGCTGGAAACACCATATATTTT	CASSPIIQAGNTIYF
14	NA	TRBV7-3	NA	TRBJ2-7	TGTGCCAGCAGCGAAGTCGGGAGCTCCTACGAGCAGTACTTC	CASSEVGSSYEQYF
15	NA	TRBV11-2	NA	TRBJ2-3	TGTGCCAGCAGCAGCCAAGGACTGAGCACAGATACGCAGTATTTT	CASSSQGLSTDTQYF
11	few	TRBV20-1	TRBD1	TRBJ1-2	TGCAGTGCCACAGGGGACTATGGCTACACCTTC	CSATGDYGYTF
15	few	TRBV4-2	NA	TRBJ1-1	TGTGCCAGCAGCCATCAGGACAGACGGGGCACTGAAGCTTTCTTT	CASSHQDRRGTEAFF
15	NA	TRBV4-2	NA	TRBJ2-1	TGTGCCAGCAGCCAAGCTGGGTCTCTCGGGAATGAGCAGTTCTTC	CASSQAGSLGNEQFF
16	many	TRBV28	NA	TRBJ1-1	TGTGCCAGCAGTCCGAGGAAGGGGCAAAGGCGTGTTGAAGCTTTCTTT	CASSPRKGQRRVEAFF
15	NA	TRBV27	NA	TRBJ2-7	TGTGCCAGCAGTCGAACTGACAGGTCGGCCGACGAGCAGTACTTC	CASSRTDRSADEQYF
12	many	TRBV4-2	NA	TRBJ1-2	TGTGCCAGCAGCTTAGCCGGGTATTACTACACCTTC	CASSLAGYYYTF
14	NA	TRBV4-3	NA	TRBJ2-5	TGCGCCAGCAGCCATCAGGGTAACCAAGAGACCCAGTACTTC	CASSHQGNQETQYF
16	NA	TRBV6-6	NA	TRBJ1-2	TGTGCCAGCAGGATACTCCAGGCCCTTCTTGACTATGGCTACACCTTC	CASRILQALLDYGYTF
14	NA	TRBV7-2	TRBD2	TRBJ2-7	TGTGCCAGCACCGCCAGCGGGGGCGTTTACGAGCAGTACTTC	CASTASGGVYEQYF
14	NA	TRBV7-9	TRBD1	TRBJ1-5	TGTGCCAGCAGCTTTGGGACAGGGGTTCAGCCCCAGCATTTT	CASSFGTGVQPQHF
13	few	TRBV6-6	TRBD1	TRBJ1-2	TGTGCCAGCAGTGAGGGGGCCTACTATGGCTACACCTTC	CASSEGAYYGYTF
16	NA	TRBV11-3	TRBD1	TRBJ2-2	TGTGCCAGCAGCTTTTCATACAGGGGGTTGACCGGGGAGCTGTTTTTT	CASSFSYRGLTGELFF
13	NA	TRBV5-1	TRBD1	TRBJ1-1	TGCGCCAGCATGGGACAGAAGAACACTGAAGCTTTCTTT	CASMGQKNTEAFF
17	NA	TRBV19	NA	TRBJ2-3	TGTGCCAGTAGCCCTCACCCGGGTCGGGGGGCCACAGATACGCAGTATTTT	CASSPHPGRGATDTQYF
13	NA	TRBV9	NA	TRBJ1-6	TGTGCCAGCAGCGTGAGTTACAATTCACCCCTCCACTTT	CASSVSYNSPLHF
15	NA	TRBV19	TRBD1	TRBJ1-2	TGTGCCAGTAGACCGGGACAGGCCATTAACTATGGCTGCACCTTC	CASRPGQAINYGCTF
12	few	TRBV2	NA	TRBJ1-1	TGTGCCAGCGCGTGGGAGGGCCCTGAAGCTTTCTTT	CASAWEGPEAFF
15	once	TRBV9	NA	TRBJ2-7	TGTGCCAGCAGCGTAGGGAGGGGTATATTCTACGAGCAGTACTTC	CASSVGRGIFYEQYF
17	medium-sized	TRBV19	TRBD1	TRBJ1-5	TGTGCCAGTAGCTTACAGGGGGCTCGTGTCGGCAATCAGCCCCAGCATTTT	CASSLQGARVGNQPQHF
16	NA	TRBV6-6	TRBD2	TRBJ2-7	TGTGCCAGCACCCCGACTAGCGAGGGTCTCTCCTACGAGCAGTACTTC	CASTPTSEGLSYEQYF
16	NA	TRBV7-2	TRBD2	TRBJ2-7	TGTGCCAGCAGCTTAGGCCTGACTAGCGGGTACTACGAGCAGTACTTC	CASSLGLTSGYYEQYF
15	NA	TRBV5-1	NA	TRBJ1-4	TGCGCCAGCAGCGAAACAGGGTCTGTTAATGAAAAACTGTTTTTT	CASSETGSVNEKLFF
14	NA	TRBV5-6	NA	TRBJ2-7	TGTGCCAGCAGCTTTTCAATAGGGGTTGACGAGCAGTACTTC	CASSFSIGVDEQYF
12	many	TRBV6-6	NA	TRBJ1-1	TGTGCCAGCCGTCACGGGAACACTGAAGCTTTCTTT	CASRHGNTEAFF
16	NA	TRBV5-1	TRBD1	TRBJ2-5	TGCGCCAGCAGCTTGGCCAGGGCAGGGGGCGAGGAGACCCAGTACTTC	CASSLARAGGEETQYF
16	NA	TRBV28	NA	TRBJ1-2	TGTGCCAGCAGACCTGGGACGGAGGGAATTAGGTATGGCTACACCTTC	CASRPGTEGIRYGYTF
15	NA	TRBV28	NA	TRBJ1-1	TGTGCCAGCAGTGCCGTCAGGGGAGTGAACACTGAAGCTTTCTTT	CASSAVRGVNTEAFF
15	NA	TRBV4-1	NA	TRBJ1-2	TGCGCCAGCAGCCAAGTGATGGGGCAAGGCTATGGCTACACCTTC	CASSQVMGQGYGYTF
15	NA	TRBV2	NA	TRBJ2-7	TGTGCCAGCAGTGAAGGGCGGGGGCCAACCTACGAGCAGTACTTC	CASSEGRGPTYEQYF
17	NA	TRBV7-6	NA	TRBJ1-2	TGTGCCAGCAGCTTATCGGTTAGCGGGGCGGATGGCTATGGCTACACCTTC	CASSLSVSGADGYGYTF
15	NA	TRBV6-4	NA	TRBJ1-2	TGTGCCAGCAGTGACTCAAGGGAGTCTGTCTATGGCTACACCTTC	CASSDSRESVYGYTF
14	NA	TRBV18	TRBD1	TRBJ1-2	TGTGCCAGCCTTGGACAGGGCGGGGGTTTCGACTACACCTTC	CASLGQGGGFDYTF
12	few	TRBV29-1	TRBD1	TRBJ1-1	TGCAGCGCAGGGACAGGGAGGACTGAAGCTTTCTTT	CSAGTGRTEAFF
17	NA	TRBV30	TRBD2	TRBJ2-3	TGTGCCTGGAGTCATCCGACTAGCGGGGGGGCCGGGGATACGCAGTATTTT	CAWSHPTSGGAGDTQYF
15	NA	TRBV27	TRBD1	TRBJ2-7	TGTGCCAGCAGTTTAGGGCCGACAGGGATCGGCGAGCAGTACTTC	CASSLGPTGIGEQYF
16	NA	TRBV9	NA	TRBJ2-5	TGTGCCAGCAGCGCGTCGAGTGGGGCAGGGAAAGAGACCCAGTACTTC	CASSASSGAGKETQYF
14	NA	TRBV5-4	NA	TRBJ1-2	TGTGCCAGCAGCCGGACCGGGGCTAACTATGGCTACACCTTC	CASSRTGANYGYTF
15	once	TRBV9	TRBD2	TRBJ2-3	TGTGCCAGCAGCGTAGGGCTAGCGGGCACAGATACGCAGTATTTT	CASSVGLAGTDTQYF
17	NA	TRBV13	TRBD2	TRBJ2-7	TGTGCCAGCAGCTTGGGCTTTGTGGGCGGGGGGGCTTACGAGCAGTACTTC	CASSLGFVGGGAYEQYF
16	NA	TRBV2	TRBD2	TRBJ2-5	TGTGCCAGCAGTGAGGTCTACGGGGGGTTAAGGGAGACCCAGTACTTC	CASSEVYGGLRETQYF
15	NA	TRBV13	TRBD2	TRBJ2-7	TGTGCCAGCAGCTTAGCGTCTAGCGGGGGTTACGAGCAGTACTTC	CASSLASSGGYEQYF
15	few	TRBV6-1	TRBD1	TRBJ1-5	TGTGCCAGCAGTAGAAAGGGGGCAGACAATCAGCCCCAGCATTTT	CASSRKGADNQPQHF